This T cell receptor (beta chain) was retrieved from a study of cytotoxic CD8 clonotypes in ibrutinib-treated CLL. The overall study: After median approximately 74 months, roughly 15 stayed in remission, about 12 progressed; responses roughly 24 partial, 2 complete.

Clones were sequenced by immunoSEQ multiplex PCR, and TCRdb holds only the in-frame ones, with some missing. The sample holds tens of thousands of clones; over 75% are singletons and the top ten take 3% to 3.5%. The study's findings and limits: Sustained-remission and progressing patients diverged in sampling times. Starting clonality was above that of age-matched healthy donors and tracked circulating CD8+ T-cell counts.

Germline loops: CDR1 SGHTA, CDR2 FQGTGA. This CDR3 has 17 residues. With 2 bases clipped from V and 5 bases from J, the junction kept 11 bases outside the gene matches. In regard to this clone: Its cognate antigen is unknown.

Frozen-stored PBMCs produced about 2 micrograms of genomic DNA for TCR beta libraries. The material was PBMCs, obtained after 12 months of ibrutinib treatment. The receptor was derived from a human donor with chronic lymphocytic leukemia. The chain couples TRBV7-3 to TRBJ2-1; 8 bases align to TRBD1. CDR3 sequence reads: CASSLLVGTGLNNEQFF. CDR3 sequence (DNA): TGTGCCAGCAGCTTACTCGTCGGGACAGGCCTCAACAATGAGCAGTTCTTC.